This TCR beta chain is drawn from a study of CD8+CD57+ T cells in acquired aplastic anemia. CDR1 is MNHNS, CDR2 SASEGT, per germline. This CDR3 spans 13 amino acids. This clonotype was counted many times. Profiling that covered TCR beta VDJ and CDR3 relied on genomic DNA as its template. TCRdb re-analysed the reads in MiXCR, keeping a single row per CDR3 protein. The data contain about 160,000 distinct CDR3 sequences, 35% to 55% of them seen just once; the ten biggest clones take up 1.1%. Material: sorted CD4+, CD8+, or CD8+CD57+ T cells (not recorded which) from PBMCs. The chain carries TRBV6-1 and TRBJ2-3; 8 bases are shared with TRBD2. The TCR was taken from a human donor in good health. CDR3 sequence: CGTGREITDTQYF. CDR3 nucleotide sequence: TGTGGCACCGGGAGGGAGATCACAGATACGCAGTATTTT.